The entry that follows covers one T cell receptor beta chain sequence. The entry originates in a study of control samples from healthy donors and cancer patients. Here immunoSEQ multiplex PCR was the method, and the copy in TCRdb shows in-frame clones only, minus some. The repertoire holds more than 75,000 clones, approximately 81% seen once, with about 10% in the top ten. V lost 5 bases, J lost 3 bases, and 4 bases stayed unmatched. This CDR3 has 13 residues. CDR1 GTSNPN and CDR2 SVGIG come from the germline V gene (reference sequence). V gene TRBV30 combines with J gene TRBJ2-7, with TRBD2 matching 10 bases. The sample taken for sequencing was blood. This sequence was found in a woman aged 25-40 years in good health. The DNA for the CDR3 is TGTGCCTGGGAACTAGCGGGGAGCTACGAGCAGTACTTC. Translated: CAWELAGSYEQYF.